What follows are 15 T cell receptor beta chains derived from one specimen sequenced in a study of T cell responses to AZD1222 COVID-19 vaccine. The data were produced by immunoSEQ multiplex PCR, yet TCRdb's version contains in-frame clones alone and is incomplete. The sample yields some 140,000 clones, around nine tenths seen once. The sequenced sample was peripheral blood, obtained on day 0 of AZD1222 vaccination. The source of these receptors is an adult in good health.

The gene calls are TRBV10-3 and TRBJ1-5, with TRBD1 matching over 9 bases. The CDR3 covers 11 residues. Germline CDR1 reads ENHRY; CDR2 reads SYGVKD. The junction had 1 base not matched to a gene; V was cut back by 6 bases and J by 10 bases. CDR3 protein: CAIRGQGPQHF. CDR3 nucleotide sequence: TGTGCCATCAGGGGACAGGGACCCCAGCATTTT.

The CDR3 protein is CASKATPDSPGYTF. The CDR3 nucleotides are TGCGCCAGCAAAGCCACCCCGGACAGCCCTGGCTACACCTTC. The rearrangement links TRBV5-1 to TRBJ1-2; tentatively, D is TRBD1 (6 bases). CDR3 length equals 14 residues. The germline V gene encodes CDR1 SGHRS and CDR2 YFSETQ. V lost 6 bases and J 7 bases, leaving 19 bases between the germline ends. The full variable domain, completed using reference TRBV5-1 and TRBJ1-2, is KAGVTQTPRYLIKTRGQQVTLSCSPISGHRSVSWYQQTPGQGLQFLFEYFSETQRNKGNFPGRFSGRQFSNSRSEMNVSTLELGDSALYLCASKATPDSPGYTFGSGTRLTVV.

The genes are TRBV6-5 and TRBJ1-2, with 10 bases lining up with TRBD1. This CDR3 has 14 residues. With 6 bases clipped from V and 6 bases from J, the junction kept 7 bases outside the gene matches. Germline CDR1 MNHEY, CDR2 SVGAGI. CDR3 residues: CASSQGQGENGYTF. The CDR3 nucleotides are TGTGCCAGCAGCCAAGGACAGGGGGAGAATGGCTACACCTTC.

This clone showed up just a few times. The chain has TRBV5-4 and TRBJ2-7; D may be TRBD1 (5 bases). The CDR3 runs to 13 residues. CDR1 SGHNT and CDR2 YYREEE come from the germline V gene (reference sequence). V lost 7 bases, J lost 3 bases, and 14 bases lay in between. This chain's CDR3 is CASGTQGVYEQYF. CDR3 nucleotides: TGTGCCAGCGGAACCCAAGGGGTCTACGAGCAGTACTTC. Full variable domain (remainder filled in from reference TRBV5-4 and TRBJ2-7): ETGVTQSPTHLIKTRGQQVTLRCSSQSGHNTVSWYQQALGQGPQFIFQYYREEENGRGNFPPRFSGLQFPNYSSELNVNALELDDSALYLCASGTQGVYEQYFGPGTRLTVT.

The V call is TRBV4-3, the J call TRBJ1-2; D possibly corresponds to TRBD1 (5 bases). Trimming removed 0 bases from V and 2 bases from J, with 10 bases in between. Looked up from germline, CDR1 is LGHNA and CDR2 is YSLEER. CDR3 length: 15 residues. DNA of the CDR3: TGCGCCAGCAGCCAAGAGAGGGGCAGAAACTATGGCTACACCTTC. It specifies CASSQERGRNYGYTF.

The chain is built from TRBV12-3 or TRBV12-4 and TRBJ2-7; unclear D gene. The V end was cut by 0 bases, the J end by 3 bases, with 6 bases between. This CDR3 has 13 residues. The CDR3: CASSLAPNYEQYF. DNA of the CDR3: TGTGCCAGCAGTTTAGCTCCAAACTACGAGCAGTACTTC.

The rearrangement uses TRBV19 and TRBJ1-5; no clear D. There are 14 residues in the CDR3. The V and J ends lost 6 bases and 0 bases respectively, with 9 bases between them. The germline V gene encodes CDR1 LNHDA and CDR2 SQIVND (reference sequence). The CDR3: CASRQHYSNQPQHF. For the CDR3, the DNA is TGTGCCAGTAGACAGCACTATAGCAATCAGCCCCAGCATTTT.

The chain links TRBV27 to TRBJ2-1; TRBD2 matches at 8 bases. The V gene's germline CDR1 is MNHEY and CDR2 SMNVEV (reference sequence). This CDR3 contains 14 residues. Trimming removed 6 bases from V and 15 bases from J; junction bases left unmatched: 16. The CDR3 here is CASRPSGLANRWFF. The CDR3 region has the DNA TGTGCCAGCAGACCCTCAGGACTAGCCAATCGGTGGTTCTTC.

The chain joins TRBV12-3 or TRBV12-4 to TRBJ2-1; D is perhaps TRBD2 (6 bases). This CDR3 contains 13 residues. The V gene lost 1 base and the J gene lost 13 bases, with 14 bases spanning the gap. This CDR3 is CASSLVGQGGQFF. CDR3 nucleotide sequence: TGTGCCAGCAGTTTAGTTGGCCAGGGAGGACAGTTCTTC.

This clone occurred once. V usage is TRBV28 and J usage is TRBJ1-3, with D maybe TRBD1 (5 bases). V was pared by 3 bases and J by 2 bases, with 5 bases between. The CDR3 has 13 residues. Germline CDR1 is MDHEN and CDR2 is SYDVKM. Here the CDR3 DNA reads TGTGCCAGCAGTTTCAGGGCTGGAAACACCATATATTTT. Its translation: CASSFRAGNTIYF.

The CDR3 is CASSLKEADGYTF. DNA for the CDR3: TGCGCCAGCAGCTTAAAAGAGGCTGATGGCTACACCTTC. The chain is built from TRBV5-1 and TRBJ1-2; no reliable D call. V was shortened by 2 bases and J by 6 bases, with 11 bases between the two germline ends. The CDR3 is made up of 13 amino acids. Germline V CDR1 and CDR2: SGHRS, YFSETQ.

The V and J genes are TRBV9 and TRBJ1-6; D gene unclear. V lost 4 bases, J lost 7 bases, and 18 bases lay in between. The V gene's germline CDR1 is SGDLS and CDR2 YYNGEE. This CDR3 comprises 16 residues. CDR3 sequence reads: CASSPEVRIGNSPLHF. The CDR3, as DNA: TGTGCCAGCAGCCCCGAGGTCCGGATCGGAAATTCACCCCTCCACTTT. Drawing the rest from reference TRBV9 and TRBJ1-6, the complete variable domain is DSGVTQTPKHLITATGQRVTLRCSPRSGDLSVYWYQQSLDQGLQFLIQYYNGEERAKGNILERFSAQQFPDLHSELNLSSLELGDSALYFCASSPEVRIGNSPLHFGNGTRLTVT.

This chain links TRBV6-2 or TRBV6-3 with TRBJ1-2; no clear D. The V and J ends lost 1 base and 8 bases respectively, with 14 bases between them. CDR1 and CDR2 from the germline V gene are MNHEY and SVGEGT. This CDR3 contains 14 residues. CDR3 in DNA: TGTGCCAGCAGTTACTTCGGGCGGTATCAGGGCTACACCTTC. Its protein product is CASSYFGRYQGYTF.

The genes are TRBV7-9 and TRBJ1-1, with D uncertain. This CDR3 has 14 amino acids. CDR1 is SEHNR, CDR2 FQNEAQ, per germline (reference sequence). The V end lost 1 base, the J end lost 11 bases, and 17 bases lay between the germline ends. CDR3 coding DNA: TGTGCCAGCAGCTTAGTAGGATCTCGGACCCATGCTTTCTTT. It is translated as CASSLVGSRTHAFF.

V gene TRBV10-1 combines with J gene TRBJ2-7, with 7 bases fitting TRBD1. CDR3 size: 14 residues. Germline V gene data show CDR1 as WNHNN and CDR2 as SYGVQD (reference sequence). V lost 5 bases and J lost 2; bases outside the gene matches: 6. The CDR3 is CASSQRGLPYEQYF. For the CDR3, the DNA is TGCGCCAGCAGTCAGAGGGGGCTACCCTACGAGCAGTACTTC.